What follows are 9 T cell receptor beta chains derived from one specimen sequenced in a study of beta chain features in type 1 diabetes. The study's findings and limits: Shortening that was moderate but significant affected the TCRB CDR3s of Type 1 diabetes patients in all four CD4+ subsets.

Expressed TCRB transcripts were sequenced because the entire RNA isolate underwent reverse transcription. The data were produced by immunoSEQ multiplex PCR, yet TCRdb's version contains in-frame clones alone and is incomplete. The table lists roughly 280,000 clones, approximately 24% of them singletons, with 0.012% in the top ten. No cognate antigen is known for these TCRs. Source material: naive CD4+ T cells from blood. These receptors were collected from a woman under 40 with type 1 diabetes.

The chain carries TRBV10-3 and TRBJ2-7, with 8 bases that match TRBD1. CDR1 and CDR2 (germline): ENHRY, SYGVKD. Trimming removed 2 bases from V and 0 bases from J; junction bases left unmatched: 3. CDR3 length: 15 amino acids. CDR3 sequence: CAISEGDRSSYEQYF. DNA for the CDR3: TGTGCCATCAGTGAGGGGGACAGGTCCTCCTACGAGCAGTACTTC.

The V and J genes are TRBV7-9 and TRBJ2-7; 7 positions match TRBD2. The junction had 6 bases not matched to a gene; V was cut back by 4 bases and J by 6 bases. Per germline, CDR1 SEHNR and CDR2 FQNEAQ (reference sequence). The CDR3 totals 13 residues. The CDR3 nucleotides read TGTGCCAGCAGCTCCCGGGGGGTTGGCGAGCAGTACTTC. It is translated as CASSSRGVGEQYF.

This clone was found a few times. The CDR3 bases are TGCAGCGCGGTGACTAGCTCCTACAATGAGCAGTTCTTC. Translating it yields CSAVTSSYNEQFF. The chain combines TRBV29-1 with TRBJ2-1; tentatively, D is TRBD2 (6 bases). V lost 7 bases and J lost 0, with 10 bases in between. This CDR3 has 13 residues. Germline lookup yields CDR1 SQVTM and CDR2 ANQGSEA.

This clone was found a few times. This chain joins TRBV2 and TRBJ2-1; 9 positions agree with TRBD2. Germline lookup yields CDR1 SNHLY and CDR2 FYNNEI. Trimming removed 1 base from V and 7 bases from J; junction bases left unmatched: 5. The length of the CDR3 is 15 residues. In DNA form, the CDR3 reads TGTGCCAGCAGTGAAGGTAGTAGCGGGAGTAATGAGCAGTTCTTC. Amino acids: CASSEGSSGSNEQFF.

The chain links TRBV29-1 to TRBJ1-1, with TRBD1 as a possible D gene (6 bases). V lost 7 bases and J 4 bases, leaving 16 bases between the germline ends. CDR1 and CDR2 (germline): SQVTM, ANQGSEA. The CDR3 extends over 13 amino acids. This CDR3 reads CSGDGGGGTEAFF. The CDR3, as DNA: TGCAGCGGGGATGGGGGGGGCGGCACTGAAGCTTTCTTT.

V usage is TRBV9 and J usage is TRBJ2-3; 14 positions match TRBD2. This CDR3 is 16 amino acids long. Unmatched junction bases numbered 5, after V lost 3 bases and J lost 5 bases. Germline V CDR1 and CDR2: SGDLS, YYNGEE. CDR3 residues: CASSGGLAGGIDTQYF. The CDR3 nucleotides are TGTGCCAGCAGCGGTGGACTAGCGGGAGGTATAGATACGCAGTATTTT.

The CDR3 sequence: CASSLGTGASGSSYNEQFF. In DNA, the CDR3 is TGTGCCAGCAGCTTAGGGACAGGGGCTAGCGGAAGCTCCTACAATGAGCAGTTCTTC. This chain joins TRBV7-3 and TRBJ2-1, with 10 positions matching TRBD1. The CDR3 totals 19 residues. The V gene's germline CDR1 is SGHTA and CDR2 FQGTGA. The ends lost 2 bases at V and 0 bases at J; junction bases unmatched: 10.

The chain couples TRBV5-1 to TRBJ1-1; D not resolved. V was trimmed by 0 bases and J by 8 bases, leaving 17 bases between them. The germline V gene has CDR1 SGHRS and CDR2 YFSETQ. This CDR3 is 15 amino acids long. The CDR3 DNA reads TGCGCCAGCAGCTTGGTGGGCAAGTGGGAGTCAGAAGCTTTCTTT. It encodes CASSLVGKWESEAFF.

The J gene is TRBJ2-1, the V gene TRBV18, with 8 bases that match TRBD2. Germline V gene sequence: CDR1 KGHSH, CDR2 LQKENI. The CDR3 runs to 12 residues. The V gene end was trimmed by 5 bases and the J gene end by 9 bases; junction bases not matched to a gene: 3. CDR3 sequence (DNA): TGTGCCAGCTCAGAGAGCGGGAGTGAGCAGTTCTTC. It translates to CASSESGSEQFF. The full variable domain, in which reference TRBV18 and TRBJ2-1 provide the parts outside the CDR3, is NAGVMQNPRHLVRRRGQEARLRCSPMKGHSHVYWYRQLPEEGLKFMVYLQKENIIDESGMPKERFSAEFPKEGPSILRIQQVVRGDSAAYFCASSESGSEQFFGPGTRLTVL.